This TCR beta chain was captured by sequencing in a study of cytomegalovirus exposure and HLA in healthy donors. Study outcomes and limitations: Later on, an analysis found that several of the most significant clusters appeared to be linked to common viral pathogens, which included parvovirus B19.

PCR involved 60 Vbeta and 13 Jbeta primers. Only in-frame clones appear in the TCRdb table, and some are missing; sequencing was by immunoSEQ multiplex PCR. The data contain roughly 93,000 clones, around 76% of them singletons. Points on this clone: Its antigen remains unknown.

Germline trimming cut 2 bases from V and 2 bases from J; bases unmatched to any gene: 7. This CDR3 is 16 amino acids long. The germline V gene encodes CDR1 SGDLS and CDR2 YYNGEE. The sample taken for sequencing was PBMCs. The chain uses TRBV9 and TRBJ2-7, with TRBD2 matching over 10 bases. This receptor was identified in a human donor in good health. As DNA, the CDR3 is TGTGCCAGCAGCGTCGGACTAGCGGACATTACCTACGAGCAGTACTTC. Translated: CASSVGLADITYEQYF.